The 20 T cell receptor beta chains listed next were all sequenced from one sample in a study of PD-L1 blockade in urothelial cancer (dated by TCRdb to the late 2010s). Library preparation was by the immunoSEQ multiplex PCR assay. TCRdb provides this immuneACCESS table in a form limited to in-frame rearrangements. Some clones are lacking; in checked studies, under half of them reflect an unresolved V gene, and why the rest are absent is not known. Here the sample has roughly 56,000 clones; around 79% occur a single time. Approximately 4.7% of the sample rests with the top ten. The sample consisted of PBMCs, taken around atezolizumab (anti-PD-L1) treatment. These receptors were obtained from a man in his 70s with urothelial cancer.

The V and J genes are TRBV18 and TRBJ2-5; a weak D match, TRBD1 (5 bases). V was pared by 3 bases and J by 2 bases, with 13 bases between. CDR3 length equals 15 residues. The germline V gene has CDR1 KGHSH and CDR2 LQKENI. The CDR3 nucleotides are TGTGCCAGCTCACCCTCGCCAGGGCGGCAAGAGACCCAGTACTTC. Translation gives CASSPSPGRQETQYF. The full variable domain, its missing parts supplied by reference TRBV18 and TRBJ2-5, is NAGVMQNPRHLVRRRGQEARLRCSPMKGHSHVYWYRQLPEEGLKFMVYLQKENIIDESGMPKERFSAEFPKEGPSILRIQQVVRGDSAAYFCASSPSPGRQETQYFGPGTRLLVL.

The chain uses TRBV4-2 and TRBJ2-3, with 7 positions matching TRBD2. Germline V CDR1 and CDR2: LGHNA, YNFKEQ. Unmatched junction bases numbered 8, after V lost 1 base and J lost 1 base. This CDR3 region has 17 residues. The CDR3 here is CASSQGSPSGRTDTQYF. CDR3 bases: TGTGCCAGCAGCCAAGGGTCCCCTAGCGGCCGCACAGATACGCAGTATTTT.

The V and J genes are TRBV4-2 and TRBJ1-1, with D perhaps matching TRBD1 (6 bases). Germline CDR1 LGHNA, CDR2 YNFKEQ. The V end lost 0 bases, the J end lost 7 bases, and 24 bases lay between the germline ends. The CDR3 totals 18 residues. CDR3 sequence: CASSQDQGVYGGPHEAFF. The CDR3 region has the DNA TGTGCCAGCAGCCAAGATCAAGGGGTCTACGGGGGGCCCCATGAAGCTTTCTTT.

The chain carries TRBV2 and TRBJ1-2; a weak D match, TRBD1 (6 bases). The CDR3 loop spans 16 amino acids. The germline CDR1 and CDR2 sequences are SNHLY and FYNNEI. The V end lost 3 bases, the J end lost 7 bases, and 21 bases lay between the germline ends. The CDR3: CASSDDVGRGTSGYTF. In nucleotides, the CDR3 is TGTGCCAGCAGTGATGACGTGGGAAGGGGGACTAGTGGCTACACCTTC.

The CDR3 loop reads CASSFGQGPYNEQFF. The CDR3 DNA follows: TGTGCCAGCAGCTTTGGACAGGGGCCCTACAATGAGCAGTTCTTC. V is TRBV7-6 and J is TRBJ2-1; TRBD1 matches at 9 bases. Trimming cost V 3 bases and J 2 bases; bases outside gene matches: 2. The germline CDR1 and CDR2 sequences are SGHVS and FNYEAQ. The CDR3 is made up of 15 amino acids.

The chain uses TRBV14 and TRBJ1-4, with D possibly TRBD1 on 5 matching bases. Germline V gene lookup returns CDR1 SGHDN and CDR2 FVKESK. The CDR3 loop spans 13 amino acids. Trimming cost V 5 bases and J 7 bases, with 11 bases left between them. The CDR3: CASSYIGAEKLFF. CDR3 DNA: TGTGCCAGCAGCTACATAGGGGCTGAAAAACTGTTTTTT.

Here the CDR3 reads CAWTSGAANYGYTF. CDR3 nucleotide sequence: TGTGCCTGGACCTCTGGGGCTGCTAACTATGGCTACACCTTC. This chain uses TRBV30 with TRBJ1-2, with D possibly TRBD1 on 5 matching bases. Trimming pared 4 bases from V and 0 bases from J, leaving 12 bases between. The CDR3 sequence is 14 residues long. Looked up from germline, CDR1 is GTSNPN and CDR2 is SVGIG (reference sequence). Together with reference TRBV30 and TRBJ1-2, the CDR3 gives the full variable domain: SQTIHQWPATLVQPVGSPLSLECTVEGTSNPNLYWYRQAAGRGLQLLFYSVGIGQISSEVPQNLSASRPQDRQFILSSKKLLLSDSGFYLCAWTSGAANYGYTFGSGTRLTVV.

The chain uses TRBV18 and TRBJ2-7; TRBD1 might be the D (6 bases). Trimming removed 3 bases at V and 4 bases at J, with 13 bases between. This CDR3 spans 14 amino acids. The germline gives CDR1 KGHSH, CDR2 LQKENI. CDR3: CASSPGQLSYEQYF. The DNA of the CDR3 is TGTGCCAGCTCACCTGGACAGCTGTCTTACGAGCAGTACTTC.

This chain uses TRBV18 with TRBJ2-1, with 11 bases that match TRBD2. Germline CDR1 KGHSH, CDR2 LQKENI. CDR3 length: 16 residues. The J segment lost 7 bases and the V segment lost 3 bases, leaving 8 bases of the junction unmatched. CDR3 sequence: CASSPSGTSGENEQFF. DNA of the CDR3: TGTGCCAGCTCACCGTCCGGGACTAGCGGTGAGAATGAGCAGTTCTTC.

The chain has TRBV18 and TRBJ2-1, with a tentative D call TRBD2 (5 bases). Germline assignment: CDR1 KGHSH and CDR2 LQKENI. CDR3 length: 13 residues. Trimming pared 0 bases from V and 8 bases from J, leaving 8 bases between. The CDR3 DNA is TGTGCCAGCTCACCACCGGTCGGGGATGAGCAGTTCTTC. This codes for CASSPPVGDEQFF.

J is TRBJ2-1 and V is TRBV2; D gene uncertain. V gave up 1 base and J gave up 3 bases, with 16 bases separating them. The CDR3 length is 17 residues. Germline CDR1 is SNHLY and CDR2 is FYNNEI. CDR3 loop: CASSEERLAVVYNEQFF. DNA for the CDR3: TGTGCCAGCAGTGAAGAGCGTCTGGCGGTCGTCTACAATGAGCAGTTCTTC.

The V call is TRBV7-9, the J call TRBJ1-2, with 9 bases lining up with TRBD1. The CDR3 spans 14 residues. The ends lost 6 bases at V and 4 bases at J; junction bases unmatched: 6. Germline loops: CDR1 SEHNR, CDR2 FQNEAQ (reference sequence). The CDR3 coding sequence is TGTGCCAGCAGTCCCGGGACAGGGACCTATGGCTACACCTTC. The encoded protein is CASSPGTGTYGYTF.

V and J are TRBV25-1 and TRBJ2-1; D is unresolved. With 2 bases removed from V and 12 bases from J, the gap between germline ends came to 11 bases. Germline V CDR1 and CDR2: MGHDK, SYGVNS. This CDR3 is built from 12 residues. The CDR3 reads CASSELSRRQFF. CDR3 coding DNA: TGTGCCAGCAGTGAACTGAGTCGTCGGCAGTTCTTC.

This clone was seen a few times. This chain connects TRBV29-1 to TRBJ1-2; maybe TRBD1 (6 bases). V was cut by 5 bases and J by 1 base, with 17 bases left in between. There are 15 residues in the CDR3. Germline V lookup: CDR1 SQVTM, CDR2 ANQGSEA. CDR3 protein: CSVSGALTVNYGYTF. The CDR3, as DNA: TGCAGCGTTTCAGGGGCCTTGACTGTTAACTATGGCTACACCTTC.

The chain recombines TRBV28 with TRBJ2-3; D remains ambiguous. Trimming left V 6 bases short and J 3 bases short, with 16 bases between. Germline V gives CDR1 MDHEN, CDR2 SYDVKM. This CDR3 spans 15 amino acids. In DNA form, the CDR3 reads TGTGCCAGCAGCTCTCCCTGGCTTGCAACAGATACGCAGTATTTT. The encoded protein is CASSSPWLATDTQYF.

This clone turned up a few times. This chain joins TRBV15 and TRBJ2-2; 7 positions match TRBD1. The CDR3 consists of 14 residues. V lost 5 bases and J lost 4; bases outside the gene matches: 4. The germline gives CDR1 LNHNV, CDR2 YYDKDF (reference sequence). DNA for the CDR3: TGTGCCACCAGCCGGGACAGACCCACCGGGGAGCTGTTTTTT. It codes for CATSRDRPTGELFF. Full variable domain (remainder filled in from reference TRBV15 and TRBJ2-2): DAMVIQNPRYQVTQFGKPVTLSCSQTLNHNVMYWYQQKSSQAPKLLFHYYDKDFNNEADTPDNFQSRRPNTSFCFLDIRSPGLGDTAMYLCATSRDRPTGELFFGEGSRLTVL.

This sequence joins TRBV2 and TRBJ2-5; possible D gene TRBD2, 6 bases. This CDR3 comprises 14 residues. Germline V gene lookup returns CDR1 SNHLY and CDR2 FYNNEI. V lost 6 bases and J 5 bases, leaving 16 bases between the germline ends. CDR3 in amino acids: CASRGGEVAETQYF. The CDR3 DNA reads TGTGCCAGCAGGGGGGGTGAGGTAGCGGAGACCCAGTACTTC.

This chain uses TRBV5-1 with TRBJ2-1; TRBD2 matches at 12 bases. The trim removed 3 bases at V and 4 bases at J, leaving 5 bases unmatched. Germline lookup yields CDR1 SGHRS and CDR2 YFSETQ. The CDR3 extends over 16 amino acids. The CDR3 reads CASSSRLAGVYNEQFF. For the CDR3, the DNA is TGCGCCAGCAGCTCAAGACTAGCGGGGGTGTACAATGAGCAGTTCTTC.

The V gene is TRBV5-1, the J gene TRBJ1-1; tentatively, D is TRBD1 (5 bases). The CDR3 consists of 16 residues. Looked up from germline, CDR1 is SGHRS and CDR2 is YFSETQ. V lost 4 bases to trimming and J lost 2 bases, with 18 bases between them. This CDR3 reads CASSPGQGSINTEAFF. CDR3 DNA sequence: TGCGCCAGCAGCCCAGGGCAGGGTTCTATCAACACTGAAGCTTTCTTT.

The chain combines TRBV11-3 with TRBJ2-2, with a weak D call TRBD2 (6 bases). The germline CDR1 and CDR2 sequences are SGHNT and YENEEA. The V end lost 5 bases, the J end lost 4 bases, and 11 bases lay between the germline ends. The CDR3 consists of 14 residues. The CDR3 is CASSRTGVTGELFF. The CDR3 nucleotides are TGTGCCAGCAGCCGGACGGGAGTCACCGGGGAGCTGTTTTTT.